These 27 T cell receptor beta chains were sequenced from one sample in a study of T cells in pancreatic ductal adenocarcinoma. No neoadjuvant therapy was given to the selected pancreatic ductal adenocarcinoma patients before their surgery. The repertoire was sequenced with immunoSEQ multiplex PCR; TCRdb's copy has only in-frame clones and lacks some. Among 9,000 to 15,000 clones listed, roughly 88% were seen once. The sequenced sample was PBMCs. The receptors shown here come from a human donor with pancreatic ductal adenocarcinoma.

This chain uses TRBV13 with TRBJ2-4; a weak D match, TRBD1 (5 bases). There are 13 residues in the CDR3. V gave up 5 bases and J gave up 8 bases, with 13 bases separating them. Germline V CDR1 and CDR2: PRHDT, FYEKMQ (reference sequence). The CDR3 protein is CASSAPGMHIQYF. The CDR3 DNA follows: TGTGCCAGCAGCGCCCCAGGGATGCACATTCAGTACTTC.

V usage is TRBV28 and J usage is TRBJ2-3; no reliable D call. The CDR3 is made up of 15 amino acids. In germline, CDR1 is MDHEN, CDR2 SYDVKM. Trimming removed 3 bases at V and 8 bases at J, with 18 bases between. The CDR3 loop reads CASSFLDGAQATQYF. The CDR3 nucleotides read TGTGCCAGCAGTTTTCTCGACGGAGCCCAGGCTACGCAGTATTTT.

The genes are TRBV5-1 and TRBJ2-5; 7 nucleotides line up with TRBD1. Germline V gene lookup returns CDR1 SGHRS and CDR2 YFSETQ. The CDR3 has 16 residues. After removal of 0 bases from V and 2 bases from J, the junction contained 7 bases not matched to a gene. The CDR3 coding sequence is TGCGCCAGCAGCTTGGGCCCAGGGGGTAAGCAAGAGACCCAGTACTTC. Its protein is CASSLGPGGKQETQYF.

This clone has only a few counts. The rearrangement uses TRBV6-5 and TRBJ1-5; D is uncertain. From germline, CDR1 is MNHEY and CDR2 SVGAGI. V lost 4 bases and J 3 bases, leaving 13 bases between the germline ends. The CDR3 spans 15 residues. CDR3 bases: TGTGCCAGCAGTTTAAGAACGGGCCCCAATCAGCCCCAGCATTTT. Its protein product is CASSLRTGPNQPQHF.

The chain recombines TRBV7-2 with TRBJ2-3, with 10 bases matching TRBD2. The CDR3 loop spans 18 amino acids. CDR1 and CDR2 from the germline V gene are SGHTA and FQGNSA. V was pared by 1 base and J by 3 bases, with 10 bases of the junction left unmatched. CDR3 DNA sequence: TGTGCCAGCAGCTTAGGCTGGCTAGCGGGAGCTTGGACAGATACGCAGTATTTT. Residues: CASSLGWLAGAWTDTQYF.

The V gene is TRBV28, the J gene TRBJ1-1; 10 bases map to TRBD1. V was pared by 4 bases and J by 4 bases, with 3 bases of the junction left unmatched. The CDR3 runs 14 residues. Germline CDR1 and CDR2: MDHEN and SYDVKM. The chain's CDR3 is CASSWTGGTTEAFF. In DNA form, the CDR3 reads TGTGCCAGCAGTTGGACAGGGGGGACCACTGAAGCTTTCTTT.

This sequence joins TRBV18 and TRBJ2-6; no reliable D call. Between the trimmed V and J ends, which lost 3 bases and 4 bases, there was a span of 4 bases. Germline V gene sequence: CDR1 KGHSH, CDR2 LQKENI. This CDR3 spans 13 amino acids. The CDR3 DNA reads TGTGCCAGCTCACCTGGCGGGGCCAACGTCCTGACTTTC. Amino acids: CASSPGGANVLTF. The variable domain in full, with the rest retrieved from reference TRBV18 and TRBJ2-6, is NAGVMQNPRHLVRRRGQEARLRCSPMKGHSHVYWYRQLPEEGLKFMVYLQKENIIDESGMPKERFSAEFPKEGPSILRIQQVVRGDSAAYFCASSPGGANVLTFGAGSRLTVL.

This clone was picked up a small number of times. The chain uses TRBV7-2 and TRBJ1-3; the D gene is possibly TRBD1 (6 bases). The germline V and J ends were trimmed by 5 bases and 0 bases, with 23 bases remaining between them. Germline V gives CDR1 SGHTA, CDR2 FQGNSA. CDR3 length: 19 residues. CDR3 in amino acids: CASSVVPADSPNSGNTIYF. The CDR3 bases are TGTGCCAGCAGCGTTGTCCCCGCGGACAGCCCAAACTCTGGAAACACCATATATTTT.

The chain combines TRBV7-3 with TRBJ2-3; D might be TRBD1 (6 bases). The CDR3 contains 15 residues. Trimming removed 0 bases at V and 6 bases at J, with 13 bases between. Germline V lookup: CDR1 SGHTA, CDR2 FQGTGA. CDR3 bases: TGTGCCAGCAGCTTAACTACAGGGCTCACGGATACGCAGTATTTT. Its protein product is CASSLTTGLTDTQYF.

This chain joins TRBV5-1 and TRBJ2-1; D remains unclear. The CDR3 has 15 residues. The germline V gene has CDR1 SGHRS and CDR2 YFSETQ. Deletions cut 1 base from V and 3 bases from J, with 11 bases between. The CDR3 coding sequence is TGCGCCAGCAGCTTGTCTGGTGGGGACTACAATGAGCAGTTCTTC. Protein: CASSLSGGDYNEQFF.

This clone was observed a single time. This chain joins TRBV7-6 and TRBJ2-3; tentatively, D is TRBD1 or TRBD2 (5 bases each). This CDR3 comprises 16 residues. V was shortened by 5 bases and J by 2 bases, with 17 bases between the two germline ends. The germline V gene has CDR1 SGHVS and CDR2 FNYEAQ. DNA for the CDR3: TGTGCCAGCAGCACCCCCGGGACGGATTCCACAGATACGCAGTATTTT. It codes for CASSTPGTDSTDTQYF.

J is TRBJ1-3 and V is TRBV9, with D unclear. V dropped 0 bases and J dropped 2 bases, with 9 bases sitting between them. Germline V CDR1 and CDR2: SGDLS, YYNGEE. The CDR3 runs 15 residues. The CDR3 nucleotides read TGTGCCAGCAGCGTAGGGTCGGGAGCTGGAAACACCATATATTTT. This encodes CASSVGSGAGNTIYF.

This chain uses TRBV7-2 with TRBJ2-5; D uncertain. Trimming cost V 1 base and J 3 bases, with 12 bases left between them. Germline CDR1 and CDR2: SGHTA and FQGNSA. The CDR3 has 15 amino acids. CDR3 in DNA: TGTGCCAGCAGCTTAGTCCTTTTGAACAAAGAGACCCAGTACTTC. It translates to CASSLVLLNKETQYF.

The genes are TRBV4-2 and TRBJ2-6, with TRBD2 as a possible D gene (5 bases). The ends were cut back, 0 bases at V and 2 bases at J, with 8 bases in the middle. The CDR3 sequence is 16 residues long. Germline values: CDR1 LGHNA, CDR2 YNFKEQ. CDR3 protein: CASSQDRGTGANVLTF. The CDR3 coding sequence is TGTGCCAGCAGCCAAGATCGGGGAACTGGGGCCAACGTCCTGACTTTC.

In this sample, this clone turned up a few times. This chain joins TRBV11-2 and TRBJ2-1, with TRBD1 matching 9 bases. This CDR3 region has 15 residues. The J segment lost 0 bases and the V segment lost 4 bases, leaving 1 base of the junction unmatched. The germline CDR1 and CDR2 sequences are SGHAT and FQNNGV. The CDR3 bases are TGTGCCAGCAGCTCGGACAGGGGCTCCTACAATGAGCAGTTCTTC. Translating it yields CASSSDRGSYNEQFF.

This clone was observed a handful of times. The chain carries TRBV7-9 and TRBJ2-7; D may correspond to TRBD1 or TRBD2 (5 bases each). This CDR3 comprises 13 residues. Per the germline V gene, CDR1 is SEHNR and CDR2 is FQNEAQ (reference sequence). Trimming removed 1 base at V and 5 bases at J, with 9 bases between. CDR3 coding DNA: TGTGCCAGCAGCTTAGATTCGGGGCACGAGCAGTACTTC. Its translation is CASSLDSGHEQYF.

V usage is TRBV2 and J usage is TRBJ1-1; 8 bases match TRBD1. The CDR3 totals 15 residues. J was trimmed by 0 bases and V by 6 bases; bases with no gene match: 6. Germline V gene sequence: CDR1 SNHLY, CDR2 FYNNEI. The CDR3 nucleotides are TGTGCCAGCAGGAAAGGACAGGGTTTGAACACTGAAGCTTTCTTT. Translation: CASRKGQGLNTEAFF.

This clone was counted once. This chain links TRBV10-3 with TRBJ2-3; D is perhaps TRBD1 (5 bases). Germline values: CDR1 ENHRY, CDR2 SYGVKD. V lost 2 bases and J lost 6, with 15 bases in between. This CDR3 region has 15 residues. CDR3 DNA: TGTGCCATCAGTGAGAGGTTCCAGGGTGAGGATACGCAGTATTTT. It codes for CAISERFQGEDTQYF.

The V call is TRBV9, the J call TRBJ2-1, with 7 bases lining up with TRBD1. This CDR3 has 15 residues. Per the germline V gene, CDR1 is SGDLS and CDR2 is YYNGEE. V gave up 6 bases and J gave up 2 bases; unmatched junction bases: 8. CDR3 sequence (DNA): TGTGCCAGCACCGAAAGGGACAGCACCTACAATGAGCAGTTCTTC. Translation: CASTERDSTYNEQFF.

The V and J genes are TRBV15 and TRBJ2-5; D gene uncertain. The germline CDR1 and CDR2 sequences are LNHNV and YYDKDF (reference sequence). This CDR3 is 14 amino acids long. Trimming shortened V by 3 bases and J by 1 base, and 9 bases separated the two germline ends. CDR3 bases: TGTGCCACCAGCAGTGGACGTCGCCAAGAGACCCAGTACTTC. It yields the protein CATSSGRRQETQYF.

V gene TRBV7-6 combines with J gene TRBJ2-7; a possible D gene is TRBD2 (6 bases). The CDR3 is 13 residues long. The V end was cut by 5 bases, the J end by 4 bases, with 12 bases between. Germline V CDR1 and CDR2: SGHVS, FNYEAQ. CDR3 sequence reads: CASSPGTEYEQYF. The CDR3 region has the DNA TGTGCCAGCAGCCCCGGGACTGAATACGAGCAGTACTTC.

V is TRBV7-9 and J is TRBJ1-2, with D maybe TRBD1 (6 bases). The CDR3 totals 13 residues. Trimming took off 4 bases at V and 3 bases at J, with 9 bases between the two ends. Per the germline V gene, CDR1 is SEHNR and CDR2 is FQNEAQ (reference sequence). As DNA, the CDR3 is TGTGCCAGCAGCTCCCGGACAGACTATGGCTACACCTTC. It translates to CASSSRTDYGYTF.

The rearrangement links TRBV7-2 to TRBJ2-5, with TRBD1 identical over 7 bases. CDR1 is SGHTA, CDR2 FQGNSA, per germline. The trim removed 5 bases at V and 5 bases at J, leaving 8 bases unmatched. CDR3 size: 14 residues. This CDR3 reads CASSPRGSAETQYF. CDR3 in DNA: TGTGCCAGCAGCCCCAGGGGGAGCGCGGAGACCCAGTACTTC.

The chain links TRBV6-1 to TRBJ1-5; D remains ambiguous. Germline values: CDR1 MNHNS, CDR2 SASEGT. This CDR3 comprises 15 residues. V gave up 6 bases and J gave up 0 bases, with 12 bases separating them. The CDR3, as DNA: TGTGCCAGCAGACACAGCGCCTCTAGCAATCAGCCCCAGCATTTT. Translated: CASRHSASSNQPQHF.

The chain has TRBV6-6 and TRBJ2-2; a weak D match, TRBD2 (5 bases). V lost 7 bases to trimming and J lost 4 bases, with 13 bases between them. Germline V gene data show CDR1 as MNHNY and CDR2 as SVGAGI (reference sequence). This CDR3 contains 14 residues. CDR3 sequence reads: CASIRTLFTGELFF. DNA of the CDR3: TGTGCCAGCATCCGGACTCTGTTCACCGGGGAGCTGTTTTTT.

This chain links TRBV18 with TRBJ1-5; possible D gene TRBD1, 5 bases. The CDR3 sequence is 15 residues long. Between the trimmed V and J ends, which lost 5 bases and 1 base, there was a span of 12 bases. In germline, CDR1 is KGHSH, CDR2 LQKENI. CDR3 bases: TGTGCCAGCTCAACGACCAGACAGAGCAATCAGCCCCAGCATTTT. Its protein product is CASSTTRQSNQPQHF.

The chain employs TRBV19 and TRBJ1-5; 8 bases are a match to TRBD1. After removal of 1 base from V and 1 base from J, the junction contained 3 bases not matched to a gene. Per the germline V gene, CDR1 is LNHDA and CDR2 is SQIVND (reference sequence). The CDR3 is made up of 16 amino acids. The CDR3 is CASSIGTGQSNQPQHF. The CDR3 coding sequence is TGTGCCAGTAGTATAGGGACAGGGCAAAGCAATCAGCCCCAGCATTTT. The full variable domain, with the rest looked up from reference TRBV19 and TRBJ1-5, is DGGITQSPKYLFRKEGQNVTLSCEQNLNHDAMYWYRQDPGQGLRLIYYSQIVNDFQKGDIAEGYSVSREKKESFPLTVTSAQKNPTAFYLCASSIGTGQSNQPQHFGDGTRLSIL.